Listed below are T cell receptor beta chains from one sample, sequenced in a study of T cell clones after liver transplantation. Clones were sequenced by immunoSEQ multiplex PCR, and TCRdb holds only the in-frame ones, with some missing. Seen here are 80,000 or so clones, roughly 80% observed once, and the top ten hold less than 0.6%. The sequenced sample was CD4+ T cells from blood, obtained approximately 3.5 years after liver transplant. The receptors come from a human patient who received a liver transplant. Some T cells could come from the graft donor. The CDR3 runs from the conserved cysteine through the conserved F or W. D genes are given only for firm matches. The size field is filled for only some rows; it gives once, few, many or a size class.

>TRBJ2-7|TRBV29-1|once|TRBD1
CSAGSGTGPYEQYF
TGCAGCGCAGGTTCCGGGACAGGGCCCTACGAGCAGTACTTC
>TRBJ2-7|TRBV5-1|-|TRBD1
CASSGDSLYEQYF
TGCGCCAGCAGTGGGGACAGTCTCTACGAGCAGTACTTC
>TRBJ2-7|TRBV7-8|-|TRBD1
CASMDRANGGSYEQYF
TGTGCCAGTATGGACAGGGCGAACGGGGGTTCCTACGAGCAGTACTTC
>TRBJ2-1|TRBV25-1|-|-
CASSVAVRNGEQFF
TGTGCCAGCAGTGTAGCTGTCCGAAATGGTGAGCAGTTCTTC
>TRBJ2-1|TRBV7-3|-|TRBD1
CASSLGQGTNEQFF
TGTGCCAGCAGCTTAGGACAGGGTACCAATGAGCAGTTCTTC
>TRBJ2-2|TRBV7-9|once|-
CATDRGSRSGELFF
TGTGCCACCGATAGGGGGAGTAGGTCCGGGGAGCTGTTTTTT
>TRBJ1-5|TRBV28|-|-
CASSIRANQPQHF
TGTGCCAGCAGTATTCGGGCCAATCAGCCCCAGCATTTT
>TRBJ2-1|TRBV11-3|once|TRBD2
CASSRGLAGGPGEQFF
TGTGCCAGCAGCAGAGGACTAGCGGGAGGGCCCGGTGAGCAGTTCTTC
>TRBJ1-5|TRBV27|once|TRBD1
CASRITGGQPQHF
TGTGCCAGCAGGATAACAGGGGGTCAGCCCCAGCATTTT
>TRBJ2-6|TRBV19|-|TRBD1
CASSNPGQGYSGANVLTF
TGTGCCAGTAGTAATCCGGGACAGGGCTACTCTGGGGCCAACGTCCTGACTTTC
>TRBJ2-1|TRBV7-2|-|-
CASSSPWGRSTYNEQFF
TGTGCCAGCAGCTCCCCTTGGGGGCGGAGTACTTACAATGAGCAGTTCTTC
>TRBJ2-1|TRBV6-5|-|-
CASKGPYNEQFF
TGTGCCAGCAAGGGGCCTTACAATGAGCAGTTCTTC
>TRBJ1-1|TRBV28|once|-
CASSRLGTEAFF
TGTGCCAGCAGTAGATTGGGCACTGAAGCTTTCTTT
>TRBJ2-2|TRBV27|-|TRBD2
CASRKPGLAGGGTGELFF
TGTGCCAGCAGGAAACCGGGACTAGCGGGGGGAGGCACCGGGGAGCTGTTTTTT
>TRBJ2-5|TRBV5-4|-|TRBD1
CASSLRQGETQYF
TGTGCCAGCAGCCTTCGACAGGGAGAGACCCAGTACTTC
>TRBJ1-1|TRBV27|-|-
CASSFSDPFEAFF
TGTGCCAGCAGTTTTTCAGACCCATTCGAAGCTTTCTTT
>TRBJ2-7|TRBV5-1|-|-
CASSSGPVSYEQYF
TGCGCCAGCAGCTCCGGGCCAGTCTCCTACGAGCAGTACTTC
>TRBJ2-3|TRBV18|-|-
CASSPSTTLSTDTQYF
TGTGCCAGCTCACCATCTACAACCCTTAGCACAGATACGCAGTATTTT
>TRBJ1-5|TRBV28|-|-
CASILGRSNQPQHF
TGTGCCAGCATATTGGGACGGAGCAATCAGCCCCAGCATTTT
>TRBJ2-7|TRBV11-3|-|-
CASSRDKSYEQYF
TGTGCCAGCAGCCGGGACAAGTCCTACGAGCAGTACTTC
>TRBJ2-3|TRBV5-1|-|-
CASSLGGPLSTDTQYF
TGCGCCAGCAGCTTGGGGGGGCCACTAAGCACAGATACGCAGTATTTT
>TRBJ1-1|TRBV11-1|-|-
CASSLRRETLSYTEAFF
TGTGCCAGCAGCTTACGGAGGGAGACCTTATCATACACTGAAGCTTTCTTT